Many counts were recorded for the clone carrying this T cell receptor beta chain. Employing constant-segment primers, 5'RACE generated TCR alpha and TCR beta cDNA libraries bearing sample barcodes and UMIs. One entry per CDR3 protein results from TCRdb running MiXCR on the 5' RACE reads. Of around 300,000 distinct CDR3 sequences in the sample, approximately 15% were seen once. This specimen belongs to a study of T-cell memory formation after mild COVID-19. Study summary: TCR clusters were mostly donor specific.

Germline assignment: CDR1 SGHTA and CDR2 FQGNSA. The CDR3 length is 15 residues. The junction had 6 bases not matched to a gene; V was cut back by 6 bases and J by 3 bases. This chain links TRBV7-2 with TRBJ1-2; TRBD1 matches at 11 bases. The TCR sequence derives from a man younger than 35 who had mild COVID-19 (a few samples of this study predate the infection). Cell type and time point are not known. The sample consisted of PBMCs or a T cell subset sorted from them (not recorded which). The CDR3 sequence: CASRYPGQGDYGYTF. The CDR3 DNA reads TGTGCCAGCAGATATCCGGGACAGGGGGACTATGGCTACACCTTC.